This T cell receptor beta chain was identified in a study of OX40 agonist ivuxolimab in advanced cancers. Study-level background: There were three patients with partial responses, one having hepatocellular carcinoma and two cutaneous melanoma.

With V trimmed by 10 bases and J by 12 bases, 23 bases remained unmatched. The germline V gene has CDR1 MNHEY and CDR2 SMNVEV (reference sequence). The CDR3 extends over 16 amino acids. Assay used: immunoSEQ multiplex PCR; TCRdb lists only in-frame clones, some missing. The table records approximately 82,000 clones, roughly 88% of them present only once. The TCR was taken from an adult with an advanced solid tumor such as melanoma, head and neck, liver or kidney cancer. The sequencing used CD4+ or CD8+ T cells sorted from blood, collected in a trial of the OX40 agonist ivuxolimab. The gene calls are TRBV27 and TRBJ2-1; 8 nucleotides match TRBD2. For the CDR3, the DNA is TGTGCCACCCGGGGGGGAGCGGGAGAAGGGCCTAGGGGGCAGTTCTTC. Translation gives CATRGGAGEGPRGQFF.